This TCR beta chain came from a study of cytomegalovirus exposure and HLA in healthy donors. A multiplex PCR was run with 60 Vbeta primers and 13 Jbeta primers. Measured with immunoSEQ multiplex PCR; TCRdb has only the in-frame clones, and not every one. The data contain 170,000 or so clones, 84% of them singletons. General observations from the study: Reportedly, fewer N-insertions than the roughly 690-donor mean appeared in an Asian-associated ancestry cluster in a later analysis. The study carried out a later analysis of TCR beta sequences. It associated approximately 16,000 of them with specific HLA alleles at a false discovery rate of 0.05. Within the data, a cluster of highly shared sequence variants was likely a sequencing artifact.

J gave up 2 bases and V 6 bases, and 2 bases lay outside the gene matches. This CDR3 comprises 13 residues. Germline V lookup: CDR1 LNHDA, CDR2 SQIVND (reference sequence). As to this clone: Its specificity is unknown.

The specimen was PBMCs. This TCR derives from a girl under 18 in good health and CMV-seropositive. The V and J genes are TRBV19 and TRBJ2-7, with 9 bases fitting TRBD2. The CDR3 region is CASRLAGTYEQYF. The DNA of the CDR3 is TGTGCCAGTAGACTAGCGGGTACCTACGAGCAGTACTTC.